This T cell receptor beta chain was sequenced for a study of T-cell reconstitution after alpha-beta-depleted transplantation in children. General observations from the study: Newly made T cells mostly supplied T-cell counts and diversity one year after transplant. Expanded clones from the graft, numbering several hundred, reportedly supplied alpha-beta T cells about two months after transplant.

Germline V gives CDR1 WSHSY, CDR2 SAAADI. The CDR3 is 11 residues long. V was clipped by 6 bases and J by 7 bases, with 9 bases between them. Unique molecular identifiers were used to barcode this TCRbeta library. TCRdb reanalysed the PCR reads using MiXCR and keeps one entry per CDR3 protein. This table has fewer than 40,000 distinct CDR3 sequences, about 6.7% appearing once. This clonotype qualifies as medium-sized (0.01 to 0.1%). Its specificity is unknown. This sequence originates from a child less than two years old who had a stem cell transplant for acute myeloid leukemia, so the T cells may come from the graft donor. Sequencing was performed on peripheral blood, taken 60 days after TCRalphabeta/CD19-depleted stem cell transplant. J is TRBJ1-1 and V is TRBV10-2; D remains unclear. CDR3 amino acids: CASSPGLEAFF. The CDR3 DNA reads TGCGCCAGCAGCCCGGGCCTTGAAGCTTTCTTT.